This TCR beta chain was sequenced in a study of shared clonotypes between healthy human individuals (dated by TCRdb to between 2020 and 2021). Context from the whole study: The cohort included three men and a couple of women between 18 and 49 years of age. For each donor, three plates each were used for CD4 naive and CD4 memory, two plates were used for CD8 naive, and one plate was used for CD8 memory. To estimate repertoire size and how much clonotypes are shared between individuals, the study performed deep sequencing of blood TCR repertoires from 4 to 6 healthy adults. To increase sequencing depth and limit assay-specific biases, TCR repertoire library preparation and sequencing were carried out by different laboratories using diverse techniques. Each donor's leukapheresis produced roughly between roughly 0.85 and 10 billion PBMCs.

TCR CDR3 regions were amplified from genomic DNA by multiplex PCR using the deep immunoSEQ assay. Genomic DNA extracted from each cell subset was distributed evenly over all wells of several immunoSEQ 96-well plates, and each plate served as one replicate. For sorted subsets, each replicate PCR was loaded with around 200 ng genomic DNA, equivalent to about 33,000 T cell genomes. The purified libraries were quantified using a Qubit 3.0 fluorometer, sized with a Bioanalyzer 2100, and then quantified again using the KAPA Library Quantification kit. Each immunoSEQ 96-well plate was sequenced on its own single-read 150-cycle Illumina NextSeq 550 flow cell. The original methods were these. Because only junctional sequences without quality scores were contained in the immunoSEQ output, filtering matching that applied to full-length reads could not be performed. To assign V/J genes and CDR3, sequences were annotated using PyIR, a Python wrapper for IgBLAST v1.9, with IMGT germline references. Reads were filtered out if the reads had weak V/J assignments (E-value above 1e-6), no CDR3, stop codons, out-of-frame junctions, or ambiguous translated residues. A V3J clonotype was defined by an identical inferred V gene, J gene, and CDR3 amino acid sequence. Percentage overlap between repertoires was computed as shared unique clonotypes divided by the size of the smaller repertoire. Richness of each repertoire was evaluated using RTK rarefaction, the Chao1 estimator, and Recon v2.1 estimates of unobserved clonotypes. Generation probabilities for all TCRbeta clonotypes obtained by the gDNA method from a handful of donors were computed using OLGA. Not all clones reach the TCRdb copy of this immuneACCESS table, which keeps in-frame sequences only. Checked studies attribute under half of the gap to unresolved V genes and leave the rest unexplained. Clone size and V and J calls were adopted from that table, with D and trimming inferred from the DNA. Recorded for this sample are about 1 million clones; around 76% of them occurred a single time. The ten most abundant clones make up 1.4% of the sample.

Comment on this clone: It lacks a known antigen. Base qualities were left out, and no much larger clone turns up one base away.

Broad study findings and their caveats: Even with the large sequencing depth, rarefaction of the sorted-subset datasets indicated that sequencing was incomplete. Across several donors, about 5.2% of naive CD4, approximately 3.5% of naive CD8, 2.3% of memory CD4, and 0.4% to 0.45% of memory CD8 clonotypes were shared. Larger estimated clonotype richness was generally found for naive subsets than for memory subsets. Based on pairwise subsampling, the degree of clonotype sharing among donors was expected to be affected by sequencing depth. Because the study included only a small number of donors, the genetic and exposure-history diversity represented was limited. Compared with non-shared clonotypes, the clonotypes found in all four sorted-subset donors had higher generation probabilities. Sampling was restricted to blood, and TCR repertoires in tissue are likely to differ from TCR repertoires in blood.

Healthy HIV-negative adults with no recently reported acute infections or vaccinations were included as donors. Only Caucasian adults living in Nashville, Tennessee, USA were represented among the donors. Magnetic negative selection was used to enrich CD4+ T cells, after which naive cells were positively selected on CD45RA and the negative fraction became the memory subset. Blood was collected by leukapheresis, and PBMCs were isolated by Ficoll-Histopaque density gradient centrifugation and then cryopreserved in liquid nitrogen vapor phase. Purity and quantity of every magnetically sorted T cell population were checked by analytical flow cytometry. From each sorted fraction, genomic DNA was isolated and quantified by UV absorbance on a Nanodrop 2000c. V and J are truncated by 5 bases and 4 bases respectively, leaving an intervening sequence of 20 bases. CDR1 SGHNT and CDR2 YENEEA are derived from the germline V gene. Its CDR3 holds 16 amino acids, cysteine through phenylalanine. The DNA shown is the 48-base CDR3, in frame from base 1.

The sequence links TRBV11-3 to TRBJ2-5, with no confidently assigned D gene. The sequenced sample consisted of memory CD4+ T cells sorted from blood. The sample's cell subset or site label, decoded: CD45RA-negative fraction. This sequence was found in a man aged 18 to 30 in good health. The sequence in DNA is TGTGCCAGCAGCCCCAGATCACAAGGCGGCTTAGAGACCCAGTACTTC. Its protein is CASSPRSQGGLETQYF.